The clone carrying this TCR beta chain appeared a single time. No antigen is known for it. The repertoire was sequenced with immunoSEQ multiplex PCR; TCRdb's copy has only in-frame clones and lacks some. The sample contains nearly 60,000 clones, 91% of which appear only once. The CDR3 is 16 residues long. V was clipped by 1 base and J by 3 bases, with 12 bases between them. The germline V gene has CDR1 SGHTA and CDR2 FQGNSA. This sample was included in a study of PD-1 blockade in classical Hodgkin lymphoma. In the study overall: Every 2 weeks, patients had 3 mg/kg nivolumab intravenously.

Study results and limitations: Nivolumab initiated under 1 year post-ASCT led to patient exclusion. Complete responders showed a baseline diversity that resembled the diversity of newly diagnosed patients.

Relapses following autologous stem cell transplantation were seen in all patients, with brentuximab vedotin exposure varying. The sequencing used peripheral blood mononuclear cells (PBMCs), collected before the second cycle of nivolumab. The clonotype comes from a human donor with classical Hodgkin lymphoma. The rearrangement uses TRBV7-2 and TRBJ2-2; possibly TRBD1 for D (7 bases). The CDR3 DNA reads TGTGCCAGCAGCTTAGAGGCAGGGGGGTACACCGGGGAGCTGTTTTTT. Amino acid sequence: CASSLEAGGYTGELFF. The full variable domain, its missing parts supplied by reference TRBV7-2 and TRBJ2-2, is GAGVSQSPSNKVTEKGKDVELRCDPISGHTALYWYRQSLGQGLEFLIYFQGNSAPDKSGLPSDRFSAERTGGSVSTLTIQRTQQEDSAVYLCASSLEAGGYTGELFFGEGSRLTVL.